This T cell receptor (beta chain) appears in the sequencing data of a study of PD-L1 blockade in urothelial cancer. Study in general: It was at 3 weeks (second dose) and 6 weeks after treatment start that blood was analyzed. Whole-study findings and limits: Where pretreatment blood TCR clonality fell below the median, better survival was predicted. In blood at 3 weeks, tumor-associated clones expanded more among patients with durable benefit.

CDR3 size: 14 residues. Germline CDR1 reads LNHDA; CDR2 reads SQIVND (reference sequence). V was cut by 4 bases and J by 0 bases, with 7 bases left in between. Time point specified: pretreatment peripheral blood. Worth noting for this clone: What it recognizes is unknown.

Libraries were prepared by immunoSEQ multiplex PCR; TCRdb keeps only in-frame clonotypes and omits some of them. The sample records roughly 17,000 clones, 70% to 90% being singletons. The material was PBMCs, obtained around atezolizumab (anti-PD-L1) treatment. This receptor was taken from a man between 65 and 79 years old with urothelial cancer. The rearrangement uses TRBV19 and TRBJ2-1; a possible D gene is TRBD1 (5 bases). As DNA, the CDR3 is TGTGCCAGTAGTACACAGGTCTCCTACAATGAGCAGTTCTTC. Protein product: CASSTQVSYNEQFF. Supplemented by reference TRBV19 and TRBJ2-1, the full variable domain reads DGGITQSPKYLFRKEGQNVTLSCEQNLNHDAMYWYRQDPGQGLRLIYYSQIVNDFQKGDIAEGYSVSREKKESFPLTVTSAQKNPTAFYLCASSTQVSYNEQFFGPGTRLTVL.